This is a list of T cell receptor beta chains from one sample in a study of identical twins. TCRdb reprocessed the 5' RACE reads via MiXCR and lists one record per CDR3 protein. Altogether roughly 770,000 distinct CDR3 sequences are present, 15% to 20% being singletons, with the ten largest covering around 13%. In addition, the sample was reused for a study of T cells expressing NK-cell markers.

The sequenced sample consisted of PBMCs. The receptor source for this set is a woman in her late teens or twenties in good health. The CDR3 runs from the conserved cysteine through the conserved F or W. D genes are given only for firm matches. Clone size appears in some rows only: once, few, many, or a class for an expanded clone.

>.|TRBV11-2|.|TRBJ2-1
TGTGCCAGCAGCTTAGGGGCGGAGCGGACCTCCCTTCTATACAATGAGCAGTTCTTC
CASSLGAERTSLLYNEQFF
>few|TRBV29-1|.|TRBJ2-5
TGCAGCGTGGCCAAGGCGGTATACCAAGAGACCCAGTACTTC
CSVAKAVYQETQYF
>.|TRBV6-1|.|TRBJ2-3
TGTGCCAGCAGTGACCCCGGGTCCTCTAGCACAGATACGCAGTATTTT
CASSDPGSSSTDTQYF
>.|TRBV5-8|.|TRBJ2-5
TGTGCCAGCAGCCTCGGGACCCGGGCGCGCGAGACCCAGTACTTC
CASSLGTRARETQYF
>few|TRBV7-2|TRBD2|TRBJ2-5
TGTGCCAGCAGCTTAGCTCCGGGACTAGAAGAGACCCAGTACTTC
CASSLAPGLEETQYF
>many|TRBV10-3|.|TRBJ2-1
TGTGCCATCAGTGATTACCTGGGGTCCAGCTCCTACAATGAGCAGTTCTTC
CAISDYLGSSSYNEQFF
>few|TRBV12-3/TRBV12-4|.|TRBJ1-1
TGTGCCAGCATGGGCAGGATGAACACTGAAGCTTTCTTT
CASMGRMNTEAFF
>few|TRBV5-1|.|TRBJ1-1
TGCGCCAGCAGCTTGTCCCAGGGAACAACTGAAGCTTTCTTT
CASSLSQGTTEAFF
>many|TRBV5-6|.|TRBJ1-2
TGTGCCAGCCGCGCCCGCGAAGACTATGGCTACACCTTC
CASRAREDYGYTF
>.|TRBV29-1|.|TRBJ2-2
TGCAGCGTTGACAGGGTAGACACCGGGGAGCTGTTTTTT
CSVDRVDTGELFF
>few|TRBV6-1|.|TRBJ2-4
TGTGCCAGCAGCCAGGGGGGGGCTTTTGACATTCAGTACTTC
CASSQGGAFDIQYF
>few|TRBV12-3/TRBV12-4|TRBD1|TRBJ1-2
TGTGCCAGCAGTTTACCGGACAGGGGGCTAGGCTACACCTTC
CASSLPDRGLGYTF
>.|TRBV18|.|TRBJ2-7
TGTGCCAGCTCCCCACAGGGAACCGTCTCCTACGAGCAGTACTTC
CASSPQGTVSYEQYF
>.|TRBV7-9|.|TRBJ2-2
TGTGCCAGCAGCTCCCCGGGCAGATCGAACACCGGGGAGCTGTTTTTT
CASSSPGRSNTGELFF
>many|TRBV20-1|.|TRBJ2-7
TGCAGTGCTAGACTCATCTCCGAACCCTACGAGCAGTACTTC
CSARLISEPYEQYF
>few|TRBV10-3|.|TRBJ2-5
TGTGCCATCTCTTCCGGAAGCACCGAGACCCAGTACTTC
CAISSGSTETQYF
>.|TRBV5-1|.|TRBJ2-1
TGCGCCAGCAGCTTGGCGCCTAGCCGCTCCTACAATGAGCAGTTCTTC
CASSLAPSRSYNEQFF
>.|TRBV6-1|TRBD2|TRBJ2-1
TGTGCCAGCAGGAGAATCGGGAGCGGGAGCTCCTACAATGAGCAGTTCTTC
CASRRIGSGSSYNEQFF
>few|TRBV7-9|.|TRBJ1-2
TGTGCCAGCAGCGCGCAGGGTGCCAACGGCTACACCTTC
CASSAQGANGYTF
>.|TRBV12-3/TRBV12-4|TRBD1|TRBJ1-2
TGTGCCAGCAGTCCATCCGGGACAGGGTCCGGCTACACCTTC
CASSPSGTGSGYTF
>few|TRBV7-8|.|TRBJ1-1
TGTGCCAGCAGCCGAGAGCTCACTGAAGCTTTCTTT
CASSRELTEAFF
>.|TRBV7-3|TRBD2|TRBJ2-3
TGTGCCAGCAGTATTGGGGCTAGCGGAACAGATACGCAGTATTTT
CASSIGASGTDTQYF
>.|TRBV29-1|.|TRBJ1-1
TGCAGCGTCGTACCGGGCAACACTGAAGCTTTCTTT
CSVVPGNTEAFF
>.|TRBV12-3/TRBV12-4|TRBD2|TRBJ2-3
TGTGCCAGCACCGGGGGGGATACGCAGTATTTT
CASTGGDTQYF
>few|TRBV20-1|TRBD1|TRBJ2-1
TGCAGTGCTAGAGATTTGAGACAGGGTGGCGATGAGCAGTTCTTC
CSARDLRQGGDEQFF
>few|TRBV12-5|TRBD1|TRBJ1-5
TGTGCTAGTGGTTTGGCACCGGGACAGTATAGCAATCAGCCCCAGCATTTT
CASGLAPGQYSNQPQHF
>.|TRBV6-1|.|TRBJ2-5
TGTGCCAGCAGAAAGAGACGGACGGCAGGAGAGACCCAGTACTTC
CASRKRRTAGETQYF
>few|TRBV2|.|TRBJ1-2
TGTGCCAGCAGCGTAAATGGACACACGGGCTATGGCTACACCTTC
CASSVNGHTGYGYTF
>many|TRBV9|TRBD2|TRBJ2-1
TGTGCCAGCAGCGTGGTAGCGGGAACCTACAATGAGCAGTTCTTC
CASSVVAGTYNEQFF
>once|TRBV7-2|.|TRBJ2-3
TGTGCCAGCAGCCCCTCCAGGGGGAGGTCAGATACGCAGTATTTT
CASSPSRGRSDTQYF
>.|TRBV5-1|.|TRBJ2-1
TGCGCCAGCAGGACGGAGGACTCCTACAATGAGCAGTTCTTC
CASRTEDSYNEQFF
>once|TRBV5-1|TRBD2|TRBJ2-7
TGCGCCAGCAGCACTAGCGGGACCACCTACGAGCAGTACTTC
CASSTSGTTYEQYF
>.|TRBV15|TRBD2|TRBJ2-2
TGTGCCACCCTAGGACTAGCGGGATCCGGGGAGCTGTTTTTT
CATLGLAGSGELFF
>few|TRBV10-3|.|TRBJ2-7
TGTGCCATCGCTTTCACCAATCTCTTGGTCTACGAGCAGTACTTC
CAIAFTNLLVYEQYF
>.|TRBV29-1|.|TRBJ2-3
TGCAGCGTTGAACTGGCGGCAAGCACAGATACGCAGTATTTT
CSVELAASTDTQYF
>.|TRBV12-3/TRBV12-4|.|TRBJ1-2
TGTGCCAGCAGAGGCCGGGCCTCTGAGGGCTACACCTTC
CASRGRASEGYTF
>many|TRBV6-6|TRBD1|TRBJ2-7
TGTGCCAGCAGACCCGGGACAGCCTACGAGCAGTACTTC
CASRPGTAYEQYF
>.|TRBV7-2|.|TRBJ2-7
TGTGCCAGCAGCTTATACCACTACGAGCAGTACTTC
CASSLYHYEQYF
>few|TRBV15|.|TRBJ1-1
TGTGCCACCAGCAGGGGGGCCTTCTCCGGCACTGAAGCTTTCTTT
CATSRGAFSGTEAFF
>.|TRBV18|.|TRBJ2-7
TGTGCCAGCTCACCCGTAGGGGGAGAGAGCGAGCAGTACTTC
CASSPVGGESEQYF
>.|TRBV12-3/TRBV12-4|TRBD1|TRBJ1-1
TGTGCCAGCCTCCTGGGACAGGGGGTTACTGAAGCTTTCTTT
CASLLGQGVTEAFF
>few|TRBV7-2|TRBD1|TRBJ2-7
TGTGCCAGCAGCCCGGGACAGGCCATCTCCTACGAGCAGTACTTC
CASSPGQAISYEQYF
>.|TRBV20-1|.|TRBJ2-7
TGCAGTGCTAGTGGCGGCCCTAACGTCGAGCAGTACTTC
CSASGGPNVEQYF
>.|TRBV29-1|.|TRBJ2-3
TGCAGCGTTGAAAGGGGCGGGGGCGAGGCAGATACGCAGTATTTT
CSVERGGGEADTQYF
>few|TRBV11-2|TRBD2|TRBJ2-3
TGTGCCAGCAGCTCCTCGAACCGGGGGGGCCGGTACACAGATACGCAGTATTTT
CASSSSNRGGRYTDTQYF
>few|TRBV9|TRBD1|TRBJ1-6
TGTGCCAGCAGCGGGCGAGACAGGGTGGATTCACCCCTCCACTTT
CASSGRDRVDSPLHF
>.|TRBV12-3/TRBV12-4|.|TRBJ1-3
TGTGCCAGCAACTTCGCCGGGCCAGGAAACACCATATATTTT
CASNFAGPGNTIYF
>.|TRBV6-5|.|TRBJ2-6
TGTGCCAGCAGTTACGGCAGCCGCTCTGGGGCCAACGTCCTGACTTTC
CASSYGSRSGANVLTF
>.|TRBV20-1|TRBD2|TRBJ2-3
TGCAGTGCCCCCCCACTAGCGGGAGTGATAGATACGCAGTATTTT
CSAPPLAGVIDTQYF
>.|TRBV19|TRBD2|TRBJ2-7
TGTGCCAGTAGCACGAGCGTAGCGGGAGCGACCTACGAGCAGTACTTC
CASSTSVAGATYEQYF
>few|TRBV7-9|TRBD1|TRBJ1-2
TGTGCCAGCACCGACAGGGGGTTTGTTGGCTACACCTTC
CASTDRGFVGYTF
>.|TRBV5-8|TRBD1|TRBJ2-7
TGTGCCAGCAGCCCCCGGGACAGAACTCACGAGCAGTACTTC
CASSPRDRTHEQYF
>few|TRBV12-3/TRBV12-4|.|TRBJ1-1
TGTGCCAGCAGCTATAACACTGAGGGACCGAGGTTT
CASSYNTEGPRF
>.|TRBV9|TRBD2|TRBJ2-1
TGTGCCAGCAGCGTAATGGAACGACTAGCGGCCTACAATGAGCAGTTCTTC
CASSVMERLAAYNEQFF
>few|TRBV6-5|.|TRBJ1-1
TGTGCCAGCAGTTACTCGAGAGTTACTGAAGCTTTCTTT
CASSYSRVTEAFF